This T cell receptor (beta chain) was identified during a study of response to subunit inactivated influenza vaccine. Whole-study findings and limits: Seasonal influenza vaccination, on each occasion, was suggested by the authors to recruit few new T cells.

TCRdb redid the calling of the RT-PCR reads with MiXCR, one entry per CDR3 protein. The data hold 450,000 to 600,000 distinct CDR3 sequences, with 7.6% observed a single time. This clonotype was found many times. The antigen is unknown. This TCR was recovered from a man aged 50 to 69 who received an inactivated influenza vaccine. The sequencing here drew on PBMCs from blood, taken less than 30 months after vaccination.

CDR3 protein: CASSARPGDGELFF. As DNA, the CDR3 is TGTGCCAGCAGTGCCAGACCGGGGGACGGGGAGCTGTTTTTT. The chain links TRBV27 to TRBJ2-2; possibly TRBD2 for D (6 bases). The ends were cut back, 5 bases at V and 7 bases at J, with 14 bases in the middle. CDR3 length: 14 amino acids. Germline V gene sequence: CDR1 MNHEY, CDR2 SMNVEV (reference sequence).